What follows are 28 T cell receptor beta chains derived from one specimen sequenced in a study of blood T cell repertoires in COVID-19. TCRdb keeps only in-frame clones here, not all; method: immunoSEQ multiplex PCR. The sample contains about 200,000 clones, less than 95% of which appear only once. Sequencing was performed on peripheral blood. Receptor source: a young man with COVID-19, enrolled during active disease.

V usage is TRBV19 and J usage is TRBJ1-2, with D tentatively TRBD1 (6 bases). Looked up from germline, CDR1 is LNHDA and CDR2 is SQIVND (reference sequence). This CDR3 has 13 residues. Trimming took 3 bases from V and 8 from J, leaving 13 bases between them. The CDR3 coding sequence is TGTGCCAGTAGTATCCAAGTCGGACAGGGCTACACCTTC. This sequence encodes CASSIQVGQGYTF.

The chain couples TRBV9 to TRBJ2-5, with 10 nucleotides matching TRBD2. There are 17 residues in the CDR3. The J segment lost 5 bases and the V segment lost 4 bases, leaving 14 bases of the junction unmatched. In germline, CDR1 is SGDLS, CDR2 YYNGEE. The CDR3 nucleotides are TGTGCCAGCAGCCTTAGAGGTAGCGGGGGGTTTTTGGAGACCCAGTACTTC. Encoded protein: CASSLRGSGGFLETQYF.

The gene calls are TRBV3-1 (or the pseudogene TRBV3-2) and TRBJ1-4; TRBD1 is a possible D gene (5 bases). Germline V lookup: CDR1 LGHDT, CDR2 YNNKEL (reference sequence). The ends were cut back, 4 bases at V and 5 bases at J, with 14 bases in the middle. The CDR3 length is 15 residues. CDR3 region: CASSPMTAINEKLFF. The CDR3 bases are TGTGCCAGCAGCCCGATGACAGCAATCAATGAAAAACTGTTTTTT.

The rearrangement joins TRBV19 to TRBJ2-1, with 8 positions matching TRBD2. Germline CDR1 reads LNHDA; CDR2 reads SQIVND (reference sequence). The CDR3 contains 14 residues. The V and J ends lost 3 bases and 8 bases, in that order; junction bases with no gene match: 6. The CDR3 DNA reads TGTGCCAGTAGTATTGGCGGGGGGTTTTATGAGCAGTTCTTC. Its translation: CASSIGGGFYEQFF.

This clone was observed once. The V and J genes are TRBV5-5 and TRBJ1-2; D is uncertain. Trimming left V 3 bases short and J 0 bases short, with 12 bases between. The CDR3 is made up of 15 amino acids. The germline V gene encodes CDR1 SGHKS and CDR2 YYEKEE (reference sequence). CDR3 sequence reads: CASSSEGRPNYGYTF. CDR3 DNA sequence: TGTGCCAGCAGCTCGGAAGGGAGGCCTAACTATGGCTACACCTTC.

The J gene is TRBJ2-3, the V gene TRBV2; TRBD2 aligns across 8 bases. V lost 7 bases to trimming and J lost 4 bases; unmatched junction nucleotides: 10. The CDR3 consists of 15 residues. The germline gives CDR1 SNHLY, CDR2 FYNNEI. The CDR3 region is CASNADSGVPDTQYF. CDR3 nucleotide sequence: TGTGCCAGCAACGCCGATAGCGGGGTCCCAGATACGCAGTATTTT.

In this sample, this clone turned up once. CDR3 amino acids: CASSQTDLGRENYGYTF. The CDR3 DNA reads as TGTGCCAGCAGCCAAACCGACCTGGGACGGGAGAACTATGGCTACACCTTC. This chain joins TRBV3-1 (or the pseudogene TRBV3-2) and TRBJ1-2, with a possible D match to TRBD1 (5 bases). This CDR3 contains 17 residues. The V end lost 2 bases, the J end lost 2 bases, and 18 bases lay between the germline ends. Per the germline V gene, CDR1 is LGHDT and CDR2 is YNNKEL (reference sequence).

The rearrangement uses TRBV18 and TRBJ1-2; D gene ambiguous. This CDR3 region has 13 residues. CDR1 KGHSH and CDR2 LQKENI come from the germline V gene. V lost 5 bases to trimming and J lost 0 bases, with 7 bases between them. CDR3 DNA: TGTGCCAGCTCAAAAGGAGCTAACTATGGCTACACCTTC. It yields the protein CASSKGANYGYTF.

The genes are TRBV18 and TRBJ2-3; TRBD1 agrees at 9 bases. The germline V gene encodes CDR1 KGHSH and CDR2 LQKENI. The CDR3 loop spans 16 amino acids. V was clipped by 2 bases and J by 1 base; unmatched bases: 4. The CDR3 protein is CASSPGTGIGTDTQYF. DNA of the CDR3: TGTGCCAGCTCACCAGGGACAGGGATCGGCACAGATACGCAGTATTTT.

In nucleotides, the CDR3 is TGCGCCAGCAGCCCGGAAGAGGGACACGAGAACACTGAAGCTTTCTTT. Protein sequence: CASSPEEGHENTEAFF. The V gene is TRBV5-1, the J gene TRBJ1-1; perhaps TRBD1 as D (6 bases). The V gene lost 4 bases and the J gene lost 1 base, with 17 bases spanning the gap. The CDR3 runs 16 residues. From germline, CDR1 is SGHRS and CDR2 YFSETQ.

The chain combines TRBV20-1 with TRBJ2-2, with a weak D call TRBD2 (6 bases). Trimming pared 3 bases from V and 7 bases from J, leaving 18 bases between. This CDR3 contains 15 residues. Germline V gene data show CDR1 as DFQATT and CDR2 as SNEGSKA (reference sequence). CDR3 in DNA: TGCAGTGCTAGTAGGGGAGGAGGGCCGGGCGGGGAGCTGTTTTTT. This codes for CSASRGGGPGGELFF.

This sequence joins TRBV6-5 and TRBJ2-1, with D possibly being TRBD2 (6 bases). This CDR3 is built from 14 residues. CDR1 is MNHEY, CDR2 SVGAGI, per germline. Trimming cost V 0 bases and J 8 bases, with 11 bases left between them. This CDR3 reads CASSYSTWGDEQFF. CDR3 sequence (DNA): TGTGCCAGCAGTTACTCGACATGGGGGGATGAGCAGTTCTTC.

The rearrangement links TRBV5-1 to TRBJ1-1; unclear D gene. Germline lookup yields CDR1 SGHRS and CDR2 YFSETQ. This CDR3 has 16 residues. Trimming took 0 bases from V and 4 from J, leaving 16 bases between them. CDR3 nucleotide sequence: TGCGCCAGCAGCTTGGCCTATCGGGGTTTGGGCACTGAAGCTTTCTTT. This codes for CASSLAYRGLGTEAFF.

V usage is TRBV2 and J usage is TRBJ1-3, with D possibly TRBD1 on 6 matching bases. The CDR3 has 16 residues. Germline CDR1 is SNHLY and CDR2 is FYNNEI. The V and J ends lost 2 bases and 5 bases respectively, with 16 bases between them. The CDR3 sequence is CASSEMRQGPRNTIYF. DNA of the CDR3: TGTGCCAGCAGTGAAATGAGGCAGGGGCCCCGAAACACCATATATTTT.

The chain couples TRBV6-5 to TRBJ1-2, with a tentative D call TRBD1 (6 bases). Germline CDR1 and CDR2: MNHEY and SVGAGI. The CDR3 has 13 amino acids. Trimming cost V 7 bases and J 8 bases, with 17 bases left between them. The CDR3 nucleotides are TGTGCCAGCACCCCAGGGGAGTCTCGGGGCTACACCTTC. Translation: CASTPGESRGYTF.

The chain is built from TRBV7-6 and TRBJ2-2, with TRBD1 as a possible D gene (5 bases). Trimming removed 2 bases from V and 0 bases from J, with 22 bases in between. The CDR3 spans 20 residues. Looked up from germline, CDR1 is SGHVS and CDR2 is FNYEAQ. The CDR3 coding sequence is TGTGCCAGCAGCTTATTTTGGGGCATGACCCAACCAACGAACACCGGGGAGCTGTTTTTT. It codes for CASSLFWGMTQPTNTGELFF.

V is TRBV19 and J is TRBJ1-2; no clear D. The CDR3 totals 14 residues. Trimming cost V 5 bases and J 5 bases, with 15 bases left between them. The germline V gene encodes CDR1 LNHDA and CDR2 SQIVND (reference sequence). CDR3: CASSPYRPVYGYTF. The CDR3 region has the DNA TGTGCCAGTAGTCCATACCGCCCGGTGTATGGCTACACCTTC.

J is TRBJ2-3 and V is TRBV7-2, with 11 nucleotides matching TRBD2. From germline, CDR1 is SGHTA and CDR2 FQGNSA. V trimming: 5 bases; J trimming: 0 bases; junction bases outside the gene matches: 13. The CDR3 totals 19 residues. This CDR3 is CASSPVAGGLVGSTDTQYF. For the CDR3, the DNA is TGTGCCAGCAGCCCAGTAGCGGGGGGGCTAGTCGGTAGCACAGATACGCAGTATTTT.

The CDR3 coding sequence is TGTGCCAGCAGTGAAGTGTCTAGCGGGGGGTCCTACGAGCAGTACTTC. Its protein product is CASSEVSSGGSYEQYF. V is TRBV2 and J is TRBJ2-7; 11 nucleotides agree with TRBD2. After removal of 1 base from V and 1 base from J, the junction contained 3 bases not matched to a gene. Germline assignment: CDR1 SNHLY and CDR2 FYNNEI. This CDR3 has 16 residues.

V and J are TRBV6-1 and TRBJ1-2, with D uncertain. Germline CDR1 reads MNHNS; CDR2 reads SASEGT. V lost 3 bases and J 0 bases, leaving 8 bases between the germline ends. This CDR3 region has 14 residues. For the CDR3, the DNA is TGTGCCAGCAGTGAGTGGTCAGCTAACTATGGCTACACCTTC. It codes for CASSEWSANYGYTF.

The chain has TRBV11-2 and TRBJ2-7; D perhaps matches TRBD1 (5 bases). CDR1 SGHAT and CDR2 FQNNGV come from the germline V gene. The CDR3 has 13 residues. V lost 2 bases and J 4 bases, leaving 9 bases between the germline ends. CDR3 loop: CASSLSGKYEQYF. As DNA, the CDR3 is TGTGCCAGCAGCTTATCAGGGAAGTACGAGCAGTACTTC. Full variable domain (missing parts from reference TRBV11-2 and TRBJ2-7): EAGVAQSPRYKIIEKRQSVAFWCNPISGHATLYWYQQILGQGPKLLIQFQNNGVVDDSQLPKDRFSAERLKGVDSTLKIQPAKLEDSAVYLCASSLSGKYEQYFGPGTRLTVT.

The CDR3: CASSEETGILCMAQHF. The CDR3 nucleotides are TGCGCCAGCAGTGAGGAAACAGGGATCCTTTGTATGGCCCAGCATTTT. The gene calls are TRBV10-1 and TRBJ1-5; perhaps TRBD1 as D (6 bases). This CDR3 is 16 amino acids long. V lost 2 bases and J lost 11, with 22 bases in between. CDR1 is WNHNN, CDR2 SYGVQD, per germline (reference sequence).

The genes are TRBV23-1 and TRBJ2-5; 8 nucleotides match TRBD1. TRBV23-1 carries the ORF label, with uncertain function. CDR3 size: 14 residues. With 2 bases clipped from V and 5 bases from J, the junction kept 4 bases outside the gene matches. The CDR3 reads CASSQRTGYETQYF. The CDR3 DNA follows: TGCGCCAGCAGTCAACGGACAGGGTACGAGACCCAGTACTTC.

The chain has TRBV6-1 and TRBJ2-7; 11 positions match TRBD2. V lost 4 bases, J lost 2 bases, and 4 bases stayed unmatched. From germline, CDR1 is MNHNS and CDR2 SASEGT. The CDR3 length is 15 residues. DNA for the CDR3: TGTGCCAGCAGTGTAGCTAGCGGGGGGACCTACGAGCAGTACTTC. Translating gives CASSVASGGTYEQYF.

The V gene is TRBV3-1 (or the pseudogene TRBV3-2), the J gene TRBJ1-5; D remains ambiguous. Trimming removed 9 bases from V and 5 bases from J, with 23 bases in between. CDR1 and CDR2 from the germline V gene are LGHDT and YNNKEL (reference sequence). The CDR3 covers 16 residues. CDR3 loop: CARKPINRGKDQPQHF. The CDR3 coding sequence is TGTGCCAGAAAACCAATAAACCGGGGAAAAGATCAGCCCCAGCATTTT.

V is TRBV5-5 and J is TRBJ2-2; the match to TRBD1 covers 11 bases. The length of the CDR3 is 17 residues. Per germline, CDR1 SGHKS and CDR2 YYEKEE (reference sequence). V gave up 3 bases and J gave up 4 bases; unmatched junction bases: 8. The CDR3 region has the DNA TGTGCCAGCAGCTCCCGCCTCGGACAGGGGGCCACCGGGGAGCTGTTTTTT. Amino acids: CASSSRLGQGATGELFF.

The chain uses TRBV5-1 and TRBJ2-3; 9 nucleotides line up with TRBD1. V gave up 2 bases and J gave up 2 bases; unmatched junction bases: 3. Germline V lookup: CDR1 SGHRS, CDR2 YFSETQ. The CDR3 length is 15 residues. The CDR3 is CASSFNRGLTDTQYF. The CDR3 coding sequence is TGCGCCAGCAGCTTTAACAGGGGGCTCACAGATACGCAGTATTTT.

This rearrangement joins TRBV19 to TRBJ1-2; TRBD1 matches at 10 bases. The V gene end was trimmed by 3 bases and the J gene end by 4 bases; junction bases not matched to a gene: 5. The CDR3 sequence is 15 residues long. CDR1 and CDR2 (germline): LNHDA, SQIVND (reference sequence). For the CDR3, the DNA is TGTGCCAGTAGTATCGACGGGACAGGGGCCTATGGCTACACCTTC. Its translation is CASSIDGTGAYGYTF.